The entry below describes one T cell receptor (beta chain). What it binds is not known. This sample is part of a study of OX40 agonist ivuxolimab in advanced cancers. Study-wide background: Patients were treated with intravenous ivuxolimab, dosed at 0.01 to 10 mg/kg and infused every 2 weeks. Three dose-escalation patients had partial responses: one with hepatocellular carcinoma and two with cutaneous melanoma.

Autoimmune disease history or systemic immunosuppression was exclusionary. The germline gives CDR1 SGHRS, CDR2 YFSETQ. V was clipped by 0 bases and J by 4 bases; unmatched bases: 8. CDR3 size: 16 residues. General study results and limits: Patients who responded partially at 0.1-3.0 mg/kg showed clonal expansion ranking among the lowest.

Libraries were prepared by immunoSEQ multiplex PCR; TCRdb keeps only in-frame clonotypes and omits some of them. Of about 77,000 clones listed, approximately 92% were seen once; the top ten hold 4.8%. This TCR came from an adult with an advanced solid tumor such as melanoma, head and neck, liver or kidney cancer. Sequenced here: CD4+ or CD8+ T cells sorted from blood, sampled in a trial of the OX40 agonist ivuxolimab. The V and J genes are TRBV5-1 and TRBJ2-5, with 8 bases matching TRBD2. The CDR3 loop reads CASSLAQGLASETQYF. CDR3 nucleotide sequence: TGCGCCAGCAGCTTGGCCCAAGGACTAGCATCAGAGACCCAGTACTTC.